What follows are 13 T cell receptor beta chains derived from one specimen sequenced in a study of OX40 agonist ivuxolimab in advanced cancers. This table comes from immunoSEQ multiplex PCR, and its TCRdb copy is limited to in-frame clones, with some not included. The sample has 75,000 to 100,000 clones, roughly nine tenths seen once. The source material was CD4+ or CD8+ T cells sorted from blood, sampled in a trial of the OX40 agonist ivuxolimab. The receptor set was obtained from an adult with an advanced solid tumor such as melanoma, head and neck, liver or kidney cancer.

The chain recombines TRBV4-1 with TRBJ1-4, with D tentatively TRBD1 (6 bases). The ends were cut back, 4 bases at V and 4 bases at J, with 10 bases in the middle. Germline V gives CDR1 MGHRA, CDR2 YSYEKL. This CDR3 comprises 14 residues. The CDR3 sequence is CASSPQGNNEKLFF. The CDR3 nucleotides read TGCGCCAGCAGCCCTCAGGGGAATAATGAAAAACTGTTTTTT.

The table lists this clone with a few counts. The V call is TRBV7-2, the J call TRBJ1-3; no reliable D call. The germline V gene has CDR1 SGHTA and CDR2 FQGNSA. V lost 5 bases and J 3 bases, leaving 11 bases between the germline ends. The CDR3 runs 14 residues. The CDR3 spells CASSPPGVGNTIYF. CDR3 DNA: TGTGCCAGCAGCCCTCCCGGAGTTGGAAACACCATATATTTT.

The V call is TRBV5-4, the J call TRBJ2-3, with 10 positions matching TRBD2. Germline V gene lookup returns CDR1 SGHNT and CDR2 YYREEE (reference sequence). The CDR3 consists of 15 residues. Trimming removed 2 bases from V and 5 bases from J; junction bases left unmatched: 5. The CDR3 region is CASSLAGGPGDTQYF. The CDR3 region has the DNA TGTGCCAGCAGCTTAGCGGGAGGGCCGGGAGATACGCAGTATTTT.

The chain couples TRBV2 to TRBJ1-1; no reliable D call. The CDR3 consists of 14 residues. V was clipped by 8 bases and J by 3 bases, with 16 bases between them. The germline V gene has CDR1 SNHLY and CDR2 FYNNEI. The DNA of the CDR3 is TGTGCCAGCTTTTTTGTATTAAAGGACACTGAAGCTTTCTTT. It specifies CASFFVLKDTEAFF.

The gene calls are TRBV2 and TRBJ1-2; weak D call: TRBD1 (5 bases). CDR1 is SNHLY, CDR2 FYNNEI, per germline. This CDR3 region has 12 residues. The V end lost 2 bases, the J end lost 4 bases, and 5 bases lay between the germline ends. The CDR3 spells CASSERGYGYTF. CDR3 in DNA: TGTGCCAGCAGTGAAAGGGGCTATGGCTACACCTTC.

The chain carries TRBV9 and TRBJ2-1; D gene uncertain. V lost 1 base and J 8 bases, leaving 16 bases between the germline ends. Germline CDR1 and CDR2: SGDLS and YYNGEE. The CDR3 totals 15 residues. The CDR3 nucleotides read TGTGCCAGCAGCGTATCCGGGTTTAAGAGTGATGAGCAGTTCTTC. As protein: CASSVSGFKSDEQFF.

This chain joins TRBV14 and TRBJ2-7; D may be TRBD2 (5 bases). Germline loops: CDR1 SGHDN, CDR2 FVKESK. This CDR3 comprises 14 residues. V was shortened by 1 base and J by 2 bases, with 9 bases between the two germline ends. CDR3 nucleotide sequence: TGTGCCAGCAGCCAAGTGAGGACTCCCTACGAGCAGTACTTC. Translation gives CASSQVRTPYEQYF. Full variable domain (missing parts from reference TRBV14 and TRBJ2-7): EAGVTQFPSHSVIEKGQTVTLRCDPISGHDNLYWYRRVMGKEIKFLLHFVKESKQDESGMPNNRFLAERTGGTYSTLKVQPAELEDSGVYFCASSQVRTPYEQYFGPGTRLTVT.

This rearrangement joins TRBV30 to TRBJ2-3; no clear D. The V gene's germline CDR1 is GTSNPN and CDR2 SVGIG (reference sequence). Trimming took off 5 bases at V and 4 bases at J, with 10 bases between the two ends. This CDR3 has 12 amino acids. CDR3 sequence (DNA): TGTGCCTGGGCCGGCGCTTCAGATACGCAGTATTTT. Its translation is CAWAGASDTQYF. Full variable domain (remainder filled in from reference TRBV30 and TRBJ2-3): SQTIHQWPATLVQPVGSPLSLECTVEGTSNPNLYWYRQAAGRGLQLLFYSVGIGQISSEVPQNLSASRPQDRQFILSSKKLLLSDSGFYLCAWAGASDTQYFGPGTRLTVL.

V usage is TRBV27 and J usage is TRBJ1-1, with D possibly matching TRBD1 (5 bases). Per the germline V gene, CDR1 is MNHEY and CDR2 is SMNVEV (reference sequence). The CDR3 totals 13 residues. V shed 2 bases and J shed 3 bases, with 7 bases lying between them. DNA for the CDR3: TGTGCCAGCAGTTTAAGAGGGGACACTGAAGCTTTCTTT. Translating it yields CASSLRGDTEAFF.

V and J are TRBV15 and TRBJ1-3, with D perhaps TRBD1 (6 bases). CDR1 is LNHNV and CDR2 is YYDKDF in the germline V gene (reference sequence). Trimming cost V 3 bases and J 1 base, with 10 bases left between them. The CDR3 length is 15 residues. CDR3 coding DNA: TGTGCCACCAGCAGGGGGACAAATTCTGGAAACACCATATATTTT. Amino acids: CATSRGTNSGNTIYF.

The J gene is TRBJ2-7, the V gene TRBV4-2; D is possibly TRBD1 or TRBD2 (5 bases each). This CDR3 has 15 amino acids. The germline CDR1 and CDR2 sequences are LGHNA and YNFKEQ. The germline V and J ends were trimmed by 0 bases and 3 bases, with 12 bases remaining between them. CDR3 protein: CASSQDLGADYEQYF. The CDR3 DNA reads TGTGCCAGCAGCCAAGATCTCGGGGCGGACTACGAGCAGTACTTC.

CDR3 amino acids: CASSISRNEKLFF. The CDR3, as DNA: TGTGCCAGTAGTATTTCCAGGAATGAAAAACTGTTTTTT. The chain employs TRBV19 and TRBJ1-4; D is unclear. The CDR3 runs to 13 residues. Trimming shortened V by 3 bases and J by 5 bases, and 7 bases separated the two germline ends. The germline V gene has CDR1 LNHDA and CDR2 SQIVND (reference sequence).

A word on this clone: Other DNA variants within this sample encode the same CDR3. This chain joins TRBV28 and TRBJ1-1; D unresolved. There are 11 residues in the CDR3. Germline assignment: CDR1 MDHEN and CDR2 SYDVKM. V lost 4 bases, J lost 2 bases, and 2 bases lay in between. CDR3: CASSSNTEAFF. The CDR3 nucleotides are TGTGCCAGCAGTTCTAACACTGAAGCTTTCTTT.